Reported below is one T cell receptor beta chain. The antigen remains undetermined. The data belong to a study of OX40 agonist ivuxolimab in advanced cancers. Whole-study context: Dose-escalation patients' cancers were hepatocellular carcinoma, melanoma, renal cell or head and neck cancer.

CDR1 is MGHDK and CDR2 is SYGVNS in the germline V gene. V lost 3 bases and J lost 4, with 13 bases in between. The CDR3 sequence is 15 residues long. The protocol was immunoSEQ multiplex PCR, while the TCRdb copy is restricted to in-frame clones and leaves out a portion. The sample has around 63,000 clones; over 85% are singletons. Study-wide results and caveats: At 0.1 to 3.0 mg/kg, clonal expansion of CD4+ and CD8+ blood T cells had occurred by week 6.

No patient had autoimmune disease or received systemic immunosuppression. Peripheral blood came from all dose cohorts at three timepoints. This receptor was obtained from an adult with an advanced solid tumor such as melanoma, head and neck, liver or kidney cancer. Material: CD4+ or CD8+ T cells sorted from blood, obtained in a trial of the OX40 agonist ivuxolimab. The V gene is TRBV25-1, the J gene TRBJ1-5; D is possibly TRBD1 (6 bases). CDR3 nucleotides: TGTGCCAGCAGTGACCGGACAGCGGGGAATCAGCCCCAGCATTTT. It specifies CASSDRTAGNQPQHF. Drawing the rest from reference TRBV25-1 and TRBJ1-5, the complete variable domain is EADIYQTPRYLVIGTGKKITLECSQTMGHDKMYWYQQDPGMELHLIHYSYGVNSTEKGDLSSESTVSRIRTEHFPLTLESARPSHTSQYLCASSDRTAGNQPQHFGDGTRLSIL.